The 6 T cell receptor beta chains listed next were all sequenced from one sample in a study of cytomegalovirus exposure and HLA in healthy donors. The primer mix had 60 Vbeta and 13 Jbeta primers. Some clones are missing from TCRdb's copy, which holds only in-frame ones; the method was immunoSEQ multiplex PCR. In the table there are fewer than 150,000 clones, roughly 80% of which are singletons. The sample taken for sequencing was PBMCs. The receptors here all came from a woman in her forties in good health and CMV-seropositive.

This chain's CDR3 is CASRAARDRGYGYTF. The CDR3, as DNA: TGCGCCAGCAGGGCAGCCCGGGACAGGGGGTATGGCTACACCTTC. The V call is TRBV4-1, the J call TRBJ1-2; 11 nucleotides align to TRBD1. The V and J ends lost 6 bases and 5 bases, in that order; junction bases with no gene match: 8. This CDR3 contains 15 residues. CDR1 is MGHRA, CDR2 YSYEKL, per germline.

This rearrangement joins TRBV29-1 to TRBJ2-5, with 11 bases lining up with TRBD1. The V and J ends lost 6 bases and 11 bases, in that order; junction bases with no gene match: 11. The CDR3 covers 13 residues. The germline gives CDR1 SQVTM, CDR2 ANQGSEA. The CDR3 sequence: CSVAGTGGWEQYF. The CDR3, as DNA: TGCAGCGTGGCCGGGACAGGGGGATGGGAGCAGTACTTC. Full variable domain (missing parts from reference TRBV29-1 and TRBJ2-5): SAVISQKPSRDICQRGTSLTIQCQVDSQVTMMFWYRQQPGQSLTLIATANQGSEATYESGFVIDKFPISRPNLTFSTLTVSNMSPEDSSIYLCSVAGTGGWEQYFGPGTRLLVL.

This rearrangement joins TRBV30 to TRBJ1-3; D is possibly TRBD1 (5 bases). The ends were cut back, 1 base at V and 4 bases at J, with 11 bases in the middle. The CDR3 runs 14 residues. Per the germline V gene, CDR1 is GTSNPN and CDR2 is SVGIG (reference sequence). The CDR3 nucleotides are TGTGCCTGGAGTGAAGGGGCGCGGGGAAACACCATATATTTT. Protein sequence: CAWSEGARGNTIYF.

This chain links TRBV6-5 with TRBJ1-2; tentative D call: TRBD1 (6 bases). V was pared by 2 bases and J by 8 bases, with 18 bases between. Per germline, CDR1 MNHEY and CDR2 SVGAGI. The CDR3 contains 15 residues. CDR3 coding DNA: TGTGCCAGCAGTTACGAGGTGAAGGGGGTCTACGGCTACACCTTC. This codes for CASSYEVKGVYGYTF.

The V call is TRBV2, the J call TRBJ1-2, with a possible D match to TRBD1 (6 bases). The CDR3 spans 12 residues. Germline loops: CDR1 SNHLY, CDR2 FYNNEI. The germline V and J ends were trimmed by 7 bases and 4 bases, with 10 bases remaining between them. CDR3 in amino acids: CASMGAGYGYTF. In nucleotides, the CDR3 is TGTGCCAGCATGGGGGCAGGCTATGGCTACACCTTC.

This chain joins TRBV6-1 and TRBJ2-3; 7 bases map to TRBD2. Trimming cost V 1 base and J 1 base; bases outside gene matches: 5. Germline V gene data show CDR1 as MNHNS and CDR2 as SASEGT. This CDR3 is built from 16 residues. CDR3 loop: CASSEGSSGRTDTQYF. In DNA, the CDR3 is TGTGCCAGCAGTGAAGGGTCTAGCGGCCGCACAGATACGCAGTATTTT.